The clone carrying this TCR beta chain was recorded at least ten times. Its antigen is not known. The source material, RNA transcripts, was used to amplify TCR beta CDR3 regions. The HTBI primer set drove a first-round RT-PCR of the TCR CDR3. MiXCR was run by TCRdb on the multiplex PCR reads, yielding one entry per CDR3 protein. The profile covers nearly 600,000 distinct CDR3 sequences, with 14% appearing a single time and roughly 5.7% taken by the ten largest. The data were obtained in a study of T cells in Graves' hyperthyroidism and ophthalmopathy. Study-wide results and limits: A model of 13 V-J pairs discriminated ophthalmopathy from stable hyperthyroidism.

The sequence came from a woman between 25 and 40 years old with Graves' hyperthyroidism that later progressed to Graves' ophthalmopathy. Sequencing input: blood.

The CDR3 region is CASSEMRGGGNEKLFF. The CDR3 nucleotides are TGTGCCAGCAGTGAGATGAGGGGAGGGGGTAATGAAAAACTGTTTTTT. The chain uses TRBV2 and TRBJ1-4; possibly TRBD1 for D (6 bases). CDR1 and CDR2 from the germline V gene are SNHLY and FYNNEI. The CDR3 totals 16 residues. V shed 3 bases and J shed 4 bases, with 15 bases lying between them.